This T cell receptor (beta chain) was retrieved from a study of neoadjuvant anti-PD-1 for oral cavity cancer. Overall study: Non-progressing patients received a fourth nivolumab dose near day 43, then surgery on days 50-56.

Time point given: after neoadjuvant nivolumab, at surgical resection. Profiling relied on immunoSEQ multiplex PCR, and the TCRdb table lists in-frame clones only, not all of them. The sample records some 8,200 clones, roughly 70% being singletons. Germline V gene data show CDR1 as SGHRS and CDR2 as YFSETQ. This CDR3 has 15 amino acids. V lost 4 bases and J 2 bases, leaving 13 bases between the germline ends. The chain combines TRBV5-1 with TRBJ1-3; D not resolved. This TCR was sampled from a person aged 35 to 85 with oral cavity squamous cell carcinoma. The sequencing used PBMCs, collected after nivolumab (anti-PD-1) treatment. Here the CDR3 DNA reads TGCGCCAGCAGCCCGGACGCATCGCCTGGAAACACCATATATTTT. It translates to CASSPDASPGNTIYF.